These 22 T cell receptor beta chains share one sample of origin, sequenced in a study of blood T cell repertoires in COVID-19. This table comes from immunoSEQ multiplex PCR, and its TCRdb copy is limited to in-frame clones, with some not included. Here the sample spans 150,000 to 200,000 clones, over 75% being singletons. Sequenced input: PBMCs or T cells enriched from blood (not recorded which). The receptors shown here come from a man aged 35 to 55 who had recovered from COVID-19.

This chain joins TRBV5-5 and TRBJ1-1; unclear D gene. The CDR3 totals 17 residues. Germline CDR1 and CDR2: SGHKS and YYEKEE (reference sequence). Trimming shortened V by 4 bases and J by 3 bases, and 22 bases separated the two germline ends. The CDR3 region is CASSLNFVREEDTEAFF. DNA for the CDR3: TGTGCCAGCAGCCTGAACTTCGTTCGGGAGGAGGACACTGAAGCTTTCTTT.

The chain carries TRBV27 and TRBJ2-1; TRBD1 agrees at 9 bases. The CDR3 is 15 residues long. The germline V gene encodes CDR1 MNHEY and CDR2 SMNVEV (reference sequence). V lost 10 bases, J lost 1 base, and 8 bases stayed unmatched. This CDR3 is CATHNGQGSYNEQFF. The CDR3 DNA is TGTGCCACCCACAACGGACAGGGGTCCTACAATGAGCAGTTCTTC.

This chain joins TRBV10-1 and TRBJ1-6; perhaps TRBD1 as D (6 bases). V gave up 5 bases and J gave up 15 bases, with 14 bases separating them. This CDR3 has 12 residues. CDR1 is WNHNN, CDR2 SYGVQD, per germline (reference sequence). The DNA for the CDR3 is TGCGCCAGCAGTCCCCAGGGGAAGGACCTCCACTTT. Protein sequence: CASSPQGKDLHF.

The chain links TRBV6-5 to TRBJ1-5; 7 bases line up with TRBD1. The CDR3 sequence is 11 residues long. The V segment lost 6 bases and the J segment 12 bases; nucleotides outside the gene matches: 5. Germline lookup yields CDR1 MNHEY and CDR2 SVGAGI. CDR3 sequence reads: CASSSDRRQHF. The CDR3 bases are TGTGCCAGCAGCTCGGACAGGCGCCAGCATTTT.

The chain is built from TRBV15 and TRBJ1-2; perhaps TRBD1 as D (6 bases). From germline, CDR1 is LNHNV and CDR2 YYDKDF (reference sequence). There are 16 residues in the CDR3. The V end was cut by 3 bases, the J end by 7 bases, with 21 bases between. The CDR3 here is CATSSQYGQGRVGYTF. CDR3 nucleotide sequence: TGTGCCACCAGCAGCCAGTACGGGCAGGGGAGAGTTGGCTACACCTTC.

The J gene is TRBJ1-1, the V gene TRBV5-1; 7 nucleotides line up with TRBD1. The CDR3 totals 13 residues. CDR1 SGHRS and CDR2 YFSETQ come from the germline V gene. Germline trimming cut 2 bases from V and 3 bases from J; bases unmatched to any gene: 1. DNA of the CDR3: TGCGCCAGCAGCTTTACAGGGGACACTGAAGCTTTCTTT. It is translated as CASSFTGDTEAFF.

This clone was detected a few times. This chain uses TRBV12-5 with TRBJ1-2, with 7 bases matching TRBD1. There are 17 residues in the CDR3. CDR1 is LGHNT, CDR2 FRNRAP, per germline. Trimming at V came to 1 base and at J to 4 bases, leaving 12 bases not matched to a gene. The CDR3 bases are TGTGCTAGTGGTTTGGGGACTCTCAGGGGGTATGGCTATGGCTACACCTTC. Translating it yields CASGLGTLRGYGYGYTF.

The J gene is TRBJ2-3, the V gene TRBV4-2; 8 nucleotides line up with TRBD2. The CDR3 loop spans 17 amino acids. The germline gives CDR1 LGHNA, CDR2 YNFKEQ. The junction had 7 bases not matched to a gene; V was cut back by 0 bases and J by 2 bases. CDR3 protein: CASSQDIGGGITDTQYF. DNA of the CDR3: TGTGCCAGCAGCCAAGATATCGGCGGGGGGATCACAGATACGCAGTATTTT.

The gene calls are TRBV30 and TRBJ1-2; the D is unclear. In germline, CDR1 is GTSNPN, CDR2 SVGIG (reference sequence). The V gene lost 8 bases and the J gene lost 4 bases, with 17 bases spanning the gap. This CDR3 region has 13 residues. This CDR3 reads CARGEGRPYGYTF. In nucleotides, the CDR3 is TGTGCCCGCGGAGAGGGCAGACCCTATGGCTACACCTTC.

This clone has only one observation. J is TRBJ2-7 and V is TRBV18; 11 bases agree with TRBD2. CDR1 is KGHSH, CDR2 LQKENI, per germline. The ends lost 3 bases at V and 4 bases at J; junction bases unmatched: 5. The CDR3 is made up of 15 amino acids. The CDR3 loop reads CASSPGLAGGYEQYF. CDR3 sequence (DNA): TGTGCCAGCTCACCGGGGCTAGCGGGGGGATACGAGCAGTACTTC.

The CDR3 region has the DNA TGTGCCAGCAGCCTTTGGGCGGGACGGGCCACAGATACGCAGTATTTT. As protein: CASSLWAGRATDTQYF. The chain carries TRBV7-9 and TRBJ2-3; possible D gene TRBD2, 6 bases. Trimming shortened V by 5 bases and J by 2 bases, and 17 bases separated the two germline ends. The CDR3 loop spans 16 amino acids. The V gene's germline CDR1 is SEHNR and CDR2 FQNEAQ (reference sequence).

V gene TRBV30 combines with J gene TRBJ2-7, with a possible D match to TRBD2 (5 bases). CDR1 and CDR2 (germline): GTSNPN, SVGIG (reference sequence). V lost 2 bases and J lost 5, with 10 bases in between. This CDR3 is built from 12 residues. The DNA of the CDR3 is TGTGCCTGGAGTCACATCGGGGACGAGCAGTACTTC. Its translation is CAWSHIGDEQYF.

The chain is built from TRBV10-3 and TRBJ2-1; no reliable D call. This CDR3 has 11 amino acids. V was trimmed by 4 bases and J by 5 bases, leaving 3 bases between them. Germline lookup yields CDR1 ENHRY and CDR2 SYGVKD. The CDR3, as DNA: TGTGCCATCAGTGCGGACAATGAGCAGTTCTTC. This codes for CAISADNEQFF.

The chain is built from TRBV3-1 (or the pseudogene TRBV3-2) and TRBJ2-1; no definite D call. The CDR3 is 17 amino acids. The V and J ends lost 3 bases and 0 bases respectively, with 15 bases between them. Germline CDR1 LGHDT, CDR2 YNNKEL (reference sequence). The chain's CDR3 is CASSHRLTGSSYNEQFF. The CDR3 region has the DNA TGTGCCAGCAGCCATCGACTCACGGGTAGCTCCTACAATGAGCAGTTCTTC.

The chain combines TRBV29-1 with TRBJ1-1, with TRBD1 matching over 12 bases. CDR3 length equals 17 residues. Germline CDR1 reads SQVTM; CDR2 reads ANQGSEA. Trimming took 1 base from V and 0 from J; bases not matched to a gene: 6. CDR3 DNA: TGCAGCGTTGAAGTACGGGGGACAGGGGGCTTGAACACTGAAGCTTTCTTT. Protein product: CSVEVRGTGGLNTEAFF. The whole variable domain, remainder taken from reference TRBV29-1 and TRBJ1-1, is SAVISQKPSRDICQRGTSLTIQCQVDSQVTMMFWYRQQPGQSLTLIATANQGSEATYESGFVIDKFPISRPNLTFSTLTVSNMSPEDSSIYLCSVEVRGTGGLNTEAFFGQGTRLTVV.

This chain uses TRBV5-1 with TRBJ1-1; D is perhaps TRBD1 (6 bases). Trimming cost V 3 bases and J 0 bases, with 24 bases left between them. Germline CDR1 is SGHRS and CDR2 is YFSETQ. The CDR3 length is 19 residues. The CDR3 DNA is TGCGCCAGCAGCTCAAGGTTTGTACAGGGACCATCTATGAACACTGAAGCTTTCTTT. It yields the protein CASSSRFVQGPSMNTEAFF.

The chain carries TRBV6-5 and TRBJ1-6; D is possibly TRBD1 (5 bases). V was clipped by 3 bases and J by 7 bases, with 10 bases between them. The CDR3 runs 14 residues. Per germline, CDR1 MNHEY and CDR2 SVGAGI. The CDR3: CASSYRRGNSPLHF. CDR3 DNA: TGTGCCAGCAGTTATAGACGGGGGAATTCACCCCTCCACTTT.

The J gene is TRBJ2-7, the V gene TRBV27; D gene uncertain. This CDR3 contains 14 residues. Germline-derived CDR1 and CDR2 are MNHEY and SMNVEV (reference sequence). V lost 3 bases and J 6 bases, leaving 15 bases between the germline ends. The CDR3 is CASSLTASAVEQYV. CDR3 nucleotide sequence: TGTGCCAGCAGTTTGACGGCCTCCGCGGTCGAGCAGTACGTC.

The chain recombines TRBV24-1 with TRBJ2-1; the match to TRBD1 covers 10 bases. CDR1 is KGHDR, CDR2 SFDVKD, per germline. Germline trimming cut 7 bases from V and 8 bases from J; bases unmatched to any gene: 4. The CDR3 length is 13 residues. The CDR3 loop reads CATRETGGDEQFF. CDR3 DNA sequence: TGTGCCACCAGAGAGACAGGGGGCGATGAGCAGTTCTTC.

Ten or more counts support this clone. This sequence joins TRBV3-1 (or the pseudogene TRBV3-2) and TRBJ2-2, with TRBD1 matching 7 bases. Germline V gene data show CDR1 as LGHDT and CDR2 as YNNKEL (reference sequence). The CDR3 consists of 14 residues. V lost 0 bases to trimming and J lost 6 bases; unmatched junction nucleotides: 1. The CDR3 loop is CASSQDGQAGELFF. The CDR3, as DNA: TGTGCCAGCAGCCAAGATGGACAGGCCGGGGAGCTGTTTTTT.

This chain uses TRBV30 with TRBJ1-5; D is unresolved. The CDR3 is 13 amino acids. Germline V gene data show CDR1 as GTSNPN and CDR2 as SVGIG (reference sequence). Trimming shortened V by 1 base and J by 4 bases, and 8 bases separated the two germline ends. CDR3: CAWSEQSNQPQHF. CDR3 DNA: TGTGCCTGGAGTGAACAGTCGAATCAGCCCCAGCATTTT.

This clone appeared a single time. This chain uses TRBV5-1 with TRBJ2-7, with 7 bases aligning to TRBD2. There are 16 residues in the CDR3. V gave up 4 bases and J gave up 9 bases; unmatched junction bases: 19. Germline-derived CDR1 and CDR2 are SGHRS and YFSETQ. The CDR3 spells CASSGGGVYRTTGQYV. CDR3 coding DNA: TGCGCCAGCAGCGGGGGAGGGGTGTACCGGACTACGGGGCAGTACGTC.